This T cell receptor (beta chain) was recovered during a study of T cell responses to AZD1222 COVID-19 vaccine. Study-level findings and limits: Along spike, vaccine-associated CD4 TCRs were found throughout, with dominance at 160-218 and 743-854. The donors showed a predominance of white British ancestry and of females, with possible underestimation of clonal diversity.

On this clone itself: Its antigen is not known.

Generated by immunoSEQ multiplex PCR, the TCRdb table keeps only in-frame clones and is missing some. The repertoire holds roughly 160,000 clones, just over 90% seen once, with around 4.6% in the top ten. Trimming cost V 3 bases and J 0 bases; bases outside gene matches: 11. Germline V CDR1 and CDR2: MDHEN, SYDVKM. The CDR3 spans 18 residues. V gene TRBV28 combines with J gene TRBJ2-1, with 7 nucleotides matching TRBD2. The receptor was derived from an adult in good health. The specimen was peripheral blood, collected on day 0 of MenACWY control vaccination. CDR3 in amino acids: CASSFPPRTRSSYNEQFF. The DNA of the CDR3 is TGTGCCAGCAGTTTCCCGCCCCGGACTAGGAGCTCCTACAATGAGCAGTTCTTC.